This T cell receptor beta chain was profiled in a study of technical replicates of blood from a handful of donors. Some clones are missing from TCRdb's copy, which holds only in-frame ones; the method was immunoSEQ multiplex PCR. The table shows more than 75,000 clones, with approximately 83% occurring only once. Per the germline V gene, CDR1 is MNHNS and CDR2 is SASEGT. This CDR3 is 13 amino acids long. V lost 7 bases, J lost 4 bases, and 14 bases lay in between. The chain couples TRBV6-1 to TRBJ2-7; D perhaps matches TRBD2 (5 bases). The sequence came from a human donor in good health. Some clones in this sample may be carry-over from other donors' samples. The sample comprised PBMCs. CDR3 sequence: CASNLLVGYEQYF. Written as DNA, the CDR3 is TGTGCCAGCAACCTACTAGTGGGATACGAGCAGTACTTC.